Listed here is a single T cell receptor (beta chain). Its antigen is still unknown. Two replicates per tumor sample, mostly from roughly 4.8 ug of genomic DNA. The assay was immunoSEQ multiplex PCR, and TCRdb's table has in-frame clones only and misses some. The table records 40,000 or so clones, more than 35% of them present only once. The sample originates from a study of neoadjuvant anti-PD-1 for oral cavity cancer. On the study more broadly: Patients without progression received a fourth nivolumab dose around day 43, then surgical resection on days 50-56. General observations from the study: TCR analyses covered only a few patients per response group.

The time point is: after neoadjuvant nivolumab, at surgical resection. V trimming: 7 bases; J trimming: 0 bases; junction bases outside the gene matches: 12. The CDR3 runs 18 residues. Germline assignment: CDR1 LNHDA and CDR2 SQIVND (reference sequence). The chain is built from TRBV19 and TRBJ2-6, with 7 bases fitting TRBD1. The TCR sequence derives from a person aged 40-85 years with oral cavity squamous cell carcinoma. The sequencing used tumor tissue, collected after nivolumab (anti-PD-1) treatment. In DNA, the CDR3 is TGTGCCAGTACCTCAATCGGGACAGCGAGCTCTGGGGCCAACGTCCTGACTTTC. This codes for CASTSIGTASSGANVLTF.